This T cell receptor (beta chain) was captured by sequencing in a study of cytomegalovirus exposure and HLA in healthy donors. The table came from immunoSEQ multiplex PCR; TCRdb's copy has only in-frame clones and leaves some out. Here the sample spans about 160,000 clones, approximately 88% being singletons. Broader study findings: A subsequent analysis found that TCR clusters from the first cohort also tended to co-occur in the approximately 130 validation repertoires, with about 94% of cluster scores above 0. Cytomegalovirus-associated status was assigned to about 160 TCR beta chains. Most TCRs appeared rarely, but some public TCRs recurred in many donors.

This clone was counted once. The target antigen is unknown. Separate from the approximately 700-subject first cohort was the approximately 110-subject validation cohort, to which the donors belonged. Germline assignment: CDR1 MGHRA and CDR2 YSYEKL. The CDR3 is 15 residues long. V shed 3 bases, J shed 3 bases, and the junction held 5 bases outside the gene matches. This receptor was taken from a man aged 25 to 40 in good health and CMV-seropositive. Sequencing was performed on PBMCs. The chain couples TRBV4-1 to TRBJ1-1; 9 bases fit TRBD1. CDR3 residues: CASSQPGQGYTEAFF. The CDR3 DNA sequence: TGCGCCAGCAGCCAGCCGGGACAGGGCTACACTGAAGCTTTCTTT.